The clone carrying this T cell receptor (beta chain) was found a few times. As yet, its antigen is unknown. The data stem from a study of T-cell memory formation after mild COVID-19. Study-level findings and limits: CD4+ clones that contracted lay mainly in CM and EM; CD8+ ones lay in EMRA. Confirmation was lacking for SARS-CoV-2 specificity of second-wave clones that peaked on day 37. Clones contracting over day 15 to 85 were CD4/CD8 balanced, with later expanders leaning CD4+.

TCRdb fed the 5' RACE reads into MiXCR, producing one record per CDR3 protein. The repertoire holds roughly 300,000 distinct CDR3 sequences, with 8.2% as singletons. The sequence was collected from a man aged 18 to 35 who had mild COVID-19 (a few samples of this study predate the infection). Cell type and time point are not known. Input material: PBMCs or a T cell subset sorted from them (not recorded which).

Here the CDR3 DNA reads TGCGCCAGCAGCCTAGGACAGGGGGCTTCATATAACTATGGCTACACCTTC. Amino acid sequence: CASSLGQGASYNYGYTF. The chain uses TRBV4-1 and TRBJ1-2, with 11 bases that match TRBD1. Germline CDR1 is MGHRA and CDR2 is YSYEKL. There are 17 residues in the CDR3. V dropped 4 bases and J dropped 1; count of bases not matched to a gene: 8.